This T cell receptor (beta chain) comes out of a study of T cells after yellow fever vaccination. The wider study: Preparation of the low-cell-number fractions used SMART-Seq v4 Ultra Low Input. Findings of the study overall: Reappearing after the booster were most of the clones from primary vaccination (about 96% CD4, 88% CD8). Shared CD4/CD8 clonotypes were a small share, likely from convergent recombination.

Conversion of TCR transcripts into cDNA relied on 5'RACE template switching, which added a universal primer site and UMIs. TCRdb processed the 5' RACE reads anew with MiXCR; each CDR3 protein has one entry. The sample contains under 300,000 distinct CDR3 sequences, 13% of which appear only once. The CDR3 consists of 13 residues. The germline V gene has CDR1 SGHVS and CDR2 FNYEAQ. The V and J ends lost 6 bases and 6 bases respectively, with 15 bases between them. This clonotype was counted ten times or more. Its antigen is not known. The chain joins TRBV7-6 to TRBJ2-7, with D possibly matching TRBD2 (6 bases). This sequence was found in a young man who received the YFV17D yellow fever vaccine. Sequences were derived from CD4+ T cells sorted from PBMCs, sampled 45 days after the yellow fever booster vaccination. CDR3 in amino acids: CASRPDGGTEQYF. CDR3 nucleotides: TGTGCCAGCAGACCCGATGGAGGGACCGAGCAGTACTTC. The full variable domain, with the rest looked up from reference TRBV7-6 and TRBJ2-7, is GAGVSQSPRYKVTKRGQDVALRCDPISGHVSLYWYRQALGQGPEFLTYFNYEAQQDKSGLPNDRFSAERPEGSISTLTIQRTEQRDSAMYRCASRPDGGTEQYFGPGTRLTVT.